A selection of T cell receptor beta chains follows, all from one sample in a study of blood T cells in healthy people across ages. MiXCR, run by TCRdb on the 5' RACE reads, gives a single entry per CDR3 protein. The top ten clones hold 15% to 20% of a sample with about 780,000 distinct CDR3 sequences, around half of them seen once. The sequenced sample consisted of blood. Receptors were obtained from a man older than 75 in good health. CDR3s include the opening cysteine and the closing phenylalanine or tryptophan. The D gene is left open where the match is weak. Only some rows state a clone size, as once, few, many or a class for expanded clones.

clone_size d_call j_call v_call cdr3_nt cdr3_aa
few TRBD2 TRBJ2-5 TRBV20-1 TGCAGTTCAACCCCCGGACTAGCGGGATTTTTGGAGACCCAGTACTTC CSSTPGLAGFLETQYF
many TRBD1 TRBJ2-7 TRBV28 TGTGCCAGCAGATTGACAGGGGGCGAATTCGAGCAGTACTTC CASRLTGGEFEQYF
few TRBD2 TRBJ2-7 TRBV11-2 TGTGCCAGCAGCGGCGAGCGGGAGCCCTACGAGCAGTACTTC CASSGEREPYEQYF
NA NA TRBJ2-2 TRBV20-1 TGCAGTGCTAGAGATCAGCAGCGGGCGAACACCGGGGAGCTGTTTTTT CSARDQQRANTGELFF
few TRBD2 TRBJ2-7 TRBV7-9 TGTGCCAGCAGCCTAATGACTAGCGGTGGCTACGAGCAGTACTTC CASSLMTSGGYEQYF
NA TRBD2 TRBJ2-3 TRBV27 TGTGCCAGCAAGGCGGGAGGGTGGTCAGATACGCAGTATTTT CASKAGGWSDTQYF
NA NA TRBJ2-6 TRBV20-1 TGCAGTGGCAGGGCGAATGCTGGGGCCAACGTCCTGACTTTC CSGRANAGANVLTF
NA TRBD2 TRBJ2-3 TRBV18 TGTGCCAGCTCACCACCCCAGGCTAGCGGCCGCACAGATACGCAGTATTTT CASSPPQASGRTDTQYF
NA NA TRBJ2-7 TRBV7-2 TGTGCCAGCAGCTTAGCGGGGGACCTTACCTACAATGAGCAGTACTTC CASSLAGDLTYNEQYF
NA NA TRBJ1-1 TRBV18 TGTGCCAGCTCACGAGACCGGGAATTCACTGAAGCTTTCTTT CASSRDREFTEAFF
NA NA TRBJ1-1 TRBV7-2 TGTGCCAGCTCCGCGATTCCCAGGGACGCTGAAGCTTTCTTT CASSAIPRDAEAFF
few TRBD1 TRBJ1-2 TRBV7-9 TGTGCCAGCAGCTTAGCTACAGGGGGTAACTATGGCTACACCTTC CASSLATGGNYGYTF
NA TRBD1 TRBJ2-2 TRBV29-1 TGCAGCGTTGGGTCCTTGGACAGGGAAATAGGCGGGGAGCTGTTTTTT CSVGSLDREIGGELFF
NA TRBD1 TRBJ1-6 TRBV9 TGTGCCAGCAGCGTTCACGGGGCAGGGGGCTATAATTCACCCCTCCACTTT CASSVHGAGGYNSPLHF
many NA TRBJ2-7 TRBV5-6 TGTGCCAGCAGCTTTCTAGACTCCTACGAGCAGTACTTC CASSFLDSYEQYF
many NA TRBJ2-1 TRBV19 TGTGCCAGTACCTTCGGCTGGGGGAACAATGAGCAGTTCTTC CASTFGWGNNEQFF
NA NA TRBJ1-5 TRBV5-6 TGTGCCAGCAGCTTGGCAGCAGGCGTCCAGCCCCAGCATTTT CASSLAAGVQPQHF
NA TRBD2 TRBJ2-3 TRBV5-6 TGTGCCAGCAGCTTGGGCGGCGGGGGGGCCGTAGATACGCAGTATTTT CASSLGGGGAVDTQYF
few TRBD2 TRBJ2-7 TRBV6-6 TGTGCCAGCAGCGCACAGGGGACTAGCGGGATATACGAGCAGTACTTC CASSAQGTSGIYEQYF
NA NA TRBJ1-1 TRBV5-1 TGCGCCAGCAGCGACGGAAGAAACACTGAAGCTTTCTTT CASSDGRNTEAFF
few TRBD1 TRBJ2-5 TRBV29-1 TGCAGCGTTGATTCGGCAGGGGGTGTGGGGACCCAGTACTTC CSVDSAGGVGTQYF
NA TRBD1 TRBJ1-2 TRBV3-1 TGTGCCAGCAGCACCGGGACAGCTGGCTACACCTTC CASSTGTAGYTF
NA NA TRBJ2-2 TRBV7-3 TGTGCCAGCAGCTTAATGACAGCGAACACCGGGGAGCTGTTTTTT CASSLMTANTGELFF
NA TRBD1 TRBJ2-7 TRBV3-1 TGTGCCAGCAGCCAAGGGGGACAGAATTCCTACGAGCAGTACTTC CASSQGGQNSYEQYF
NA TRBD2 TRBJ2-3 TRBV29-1 TGCAGCGTCGCTAGCGGGAGCCCTGTCAGGACAGATACGCAGTATTTT CSVASGSPVRTDTQYF
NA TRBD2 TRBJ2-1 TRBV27 TGTGCCAGCCGAGCGGGACTAGCGAGAAACTCCTACAATGAGCAGTTCTTC CASRAGLARNSYNEQFF
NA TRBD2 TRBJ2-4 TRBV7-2 TGTGCCAGCAGCTTAGGGGTGGGGGAAGCGGGATGGATTCAGTACTTC CASSLGVGEAGWIQYF